This T cell receptor beta chain is drawn from a study of blood T cell repertoires in COVID-19. Overall study: Acute-phase and convalescent COVID-19 samples originated in the United States, Italy and Spain. The analysed material was cDNA or gDNA that came from T cells, B-cell-depleted T cells, or PBMCs.

Losses at the gene ends were 4 bases for V and 2 bases for J; bases not matched to a gene: 4. Looked up from germline, CDR1 is SGHRS and CDR2 is YFSETQ. The CDR3 has 14 residues. Original analysis: Estimation of nucleated cell counts was performed using reference gene primer amplification. Repertoires were generated with immunoSEQ multiplex PCR, while TCRdb's copy carries only in-frame clones and drops some. The V and J calls and clone size come from that table; D and trimming were worked out from the DNA. The sample lists around 200,000 clones; around four fifths were seen once. This receptor was obtained from a woman aged 45-59 years with acute or convalescent COVID-19. The chain couples TRBV5-1 to TRBJ2-3, with 7 bases matching TRBD2. Sequencing was done on a sample of peripheral blood. The DNA for the CDR3 is TGCGCCAGCAGCCCGGGACTACCCACAGATACGCAGTATTTT. It specifies CASSPGLPTDTQYF. The full variable domain, rest sourced from reference TRBV5-1 and TRBJ2-3, is KAGVTQTPRYLIKTRGQQVTLSCSPISGHRSVSWYQQTPGQGLQFLFEYFSETQRNKGNFPGRFSGRQFSNSRSEMNVSTLELGDSALYLCASSPGLPTDTQYFGPGTRLTVL.